The 10 T cell receptor beta chains in this list originate from one sample, sequenced in a study of siplizumab effects on memory and regulatory T cells. Profiled with immunoSEQ multiplex PCR; TCRdb holds only in-frame clones, not every one. Of roughly 110,000 clones in the sample, just over 90% were seen once. Sequences were obtained from non-Treg CD4+ T cells sorted from blood. These receptors were obtained from a human donor in good health.

The chain links TRBV2 to TRBJ2-5; 12 positions match TRBD1. Germline V gene lookup returns CDR1 SNHLY and CDR2 FYNNEI. The CDR3 is 14 residues long. J gave up 4 bases and V 7 bases, and 4 bases lay outside the gene matches. CDR3 nucleotides: TGTGCCAGCAAGGGACAGGGGGCTCCAGAGACCCAGTACTTC. Protein product: CASKGQGAPETQYF.

The CDR3 nucleotides are TGCGCCAGCAGCCCCCGCCGGGACACGGACACCGGGGAGCTGTTTTTT. It codes for CASSPRRDTDTGELFF. The gene calls are TRBV5-1 and TRBJ2-2, with D possibly TRBD1 on 6 matching bases. CDR1 is SGHRS, CDR2 YFSETQ, per germline. V lost 4 bases and J lost 3, with 16 bases in between. The CDR3 length is 16 residues.

V is TRBV30 and J is TRBJ1-5; possibly TRBD1 for D (5 bases). The CDR3 is 13 amino acids. V shed 3 bases and J shed 1 base, with 7 bases lying between them. Germline CDR1 is GTSNPN and CDR2 is SVGIG (reference sequence). CDR3 bases: TGTGCCTGGAGCGCAGGGAGCAATCAGCCCCAGCATTTT. Residues: CAWSAGSNQPQHF.

The chain has TRBV6-1 and TRBJ2-5, with 7 bases fitting TRBD2. V lost 4 bases to trimming and J lost 2 bases; unmatched junction nucleotides: 10. Germline V gene sequence: CDR1 MNHNS, CDR2 SASEGT. The CDR3 is 16 amino acids. CDR3 amino acids: CASSAPGAGTQETQYF. The CDR3 DNA reads as TGTGCCAGCAGTGCGCCGGGAGCGGGAACGCAAGAGACCCAGTACTTC.

The CDR3 loop is CASSRGGNTDTQYF. The CDR3 DNA sequence: TGTGCCAGCAGCCGGGGGGGGAACACAGATACGCAGTATTTT. This chain links TRBV5-4 with TRBJ2-3, with 8 bases fitting TRBD2. Germline V lookup: CDR1 SGHNT, CDR2 YYREEE (reference sequence). Trimming at V came to 4 bases and at J to 2 bases, leaving 3 bases not matched to a gene. This CDR3 is 14 amino acids long.

The V and J genes are TRBV6-5 and TRBJ2-7; TRBD2 might be the D (6 bases). Germline CDR1 MNHEY, CDR2 SVGAGI. The CDR3 is made up of 15 amino acids. Trimming shortened V by 0 bases and J by 1 base, and 10 bases separated the two germline ends. The CDR3 DNA sequence: TGTGCCAGCAGTTACTCCGGGGGAAAGTCCTACGAGCAGTACTTC. This translates into CASSYSGGKSYEQYF.

This chain links TRBV19 with TRBJ1-1; D not resolved. Per germline, CDR1 LNHDA and CDR2 SQIVND (reference sequence). V was shortened by 1 base and J by 1 base, with 7 bases between the two germline ends. This CDR3 is built from 14 residues. The CDR3: CASSIAGRNTEAFF. The CDR3 DNA is TGTGCCAGTAGTATAGCCGGGAGGAACACTGAAGCTTTCTTT.

This clone was observed a few times. The CDR3 DNA is TGTGCCAGCAGTGGAGGAAACACCATATATTTT. Protein: CASSGGNTIYF. The chain is built from TRBV6-1 and TRBJ1-3; no reliable D call. The CDR3 has 11 amino acids. CDR1 MNHNS and CDR2 SASEGT come from the germline V gene. Trimming cost V 4 bases and J 4 bases, with 2 bases left between them.

The table lists this clone with a count of one. The CDR3 sequence is CASSPGTNEQFF. CDR3 bases: TGTGCCAGCAGCCCTGGAACGAATGAGCAGTTCTTC. This sequence joins TRBV11-3 and TRBJ2-1; no firm D call. This CDR3 is built from 12 residues. The germline V gene has CDR1 SGHNT and CDR2 YENEEA. V lost 5 bases and J lost 7, with 9 bases in between.

The chain couples TRBV7-9 to TRBJ1-3; D unclear. This CDR3 comprises 12 residues. V was cut by 10 bases and J by 2 bases, with 9 bases left in between. Per germline, CDR1 SEHNR and CDR2 FQNEAQ (reference sequence). The CDR3 protein is CATKTTGNTIYF. In DNA, the CDR3 is TGTGCCACCAAGACCACTGGAAACACCATATATTTT.